This T cell receptor beta chain originates from a study of T cell changes during pregnancy in multiple sclerosis. TCRdb keeps only in-frame clones here, not all; method: immunoSEQ multiplex PCR. The sample has about 67,000 clones, less than 95% seen once; the top ten hold around 1.5%. In germline, CDR1 is SGHTA, CDR2 FQGNSA. Trimming shortened V by 5 bases and J by 7 bases, and 14 bases separated the two germline ends. The CDR3 is 13 amino acids. The receptor's source is a female donor with multiple sclerosis, enrolled in a pregnancy study. The specimen was peripheral blood, collected in the third trimester of pregnancy. The V and J genes are TRBV7-2 and TRBJ1-2, with D perhaps matching TRBD1 (6 bases). This CDR3 reads CASSQGQGLGYTF. As DNA, the CDR3 is TGTGCCAGCAGCCAAGGGCAGGGGCTTGGCTACACCTTC.